This TCR beta chain comes out of a study of shared clonotypes between healthy human individuals. V dropped 4 bases and J dropped 5; count of bases not matched to a gene: 8. From germline, CDR1 is ENHRY and CDR2 SYGVKD. The CDR3 length is 15 residues. Clones were sequenced by immunoSEQ multiplex PCR, and TCRdb holds only the in-frame ones, with some missing. The data show 100,000 or so clones, roughly 70% seen once. CD45RO+ cells were combined with CCR7-negative CD45RA+ TemRA cells to form CD8 memory. The receptor's source is a woman aged 25 to 39 in good health. This rearrangement joins TRBV10-3 to TRBJ1-1, with 9 nucleotides matching TRBD1. The sample consisted of memory CD8+ T cells sorted from blood. Subset here: CD45RO+ cells pooled with CCR7-negative TemRA cells. The CDR3 DNA follows: TGTGCCATCAGTGCTAACAGGGGGCGTGGGACTGAAGCTTTCTTT. This codes for CAISANRGRGTEAFF.